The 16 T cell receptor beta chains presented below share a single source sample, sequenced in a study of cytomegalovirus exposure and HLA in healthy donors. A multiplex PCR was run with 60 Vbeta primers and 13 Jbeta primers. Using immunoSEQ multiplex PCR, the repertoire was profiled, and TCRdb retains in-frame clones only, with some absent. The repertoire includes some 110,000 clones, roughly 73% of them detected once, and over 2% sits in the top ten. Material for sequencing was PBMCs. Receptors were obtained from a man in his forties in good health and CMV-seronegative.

The CDR3 sequence: CASSSGTGTSGISTDTQYF. The CDR3 region has the DNA TGTGCCAGCAGTTCTGGAACCGGGACTAGCGGAATTAGCACAGATACGCAGTATTTT. V is TRBV5-5 and J is TRBJ2-3, with 11 positions matching TRBD2. The CDR3 has 19 amino acids. Germline assignment: CDR1 SGHKS and CDR2 YYEKEE (reference sequence). With V trimmed by 5 bases and J by 0 bases, 14 bases remained unmatched.

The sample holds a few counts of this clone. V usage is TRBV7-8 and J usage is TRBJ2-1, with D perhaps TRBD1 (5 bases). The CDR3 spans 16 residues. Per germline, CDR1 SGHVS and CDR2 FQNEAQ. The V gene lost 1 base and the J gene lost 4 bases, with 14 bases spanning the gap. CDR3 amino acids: CASSLVGHLGYNEQFF. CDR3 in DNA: TGTGCCAGCAGCTTAGTTGGACACTTGGGGTACAATGAGCAGTTCTTC.

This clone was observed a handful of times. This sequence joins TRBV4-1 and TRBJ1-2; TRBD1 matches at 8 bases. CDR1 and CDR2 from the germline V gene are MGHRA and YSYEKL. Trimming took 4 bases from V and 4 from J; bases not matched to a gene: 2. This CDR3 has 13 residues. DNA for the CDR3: TGCGCCAGCAGCCGAGACAGGGGCTATGGCTACACCTTC. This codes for CASSRDRGYGYTF.

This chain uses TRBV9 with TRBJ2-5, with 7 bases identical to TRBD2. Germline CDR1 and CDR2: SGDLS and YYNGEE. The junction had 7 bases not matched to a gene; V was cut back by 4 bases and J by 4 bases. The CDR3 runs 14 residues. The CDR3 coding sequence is TGTGCCAGCAGCCACCTCTCGGGGGGAGAGACCCAGTACTTC. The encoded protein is CASSHLSGGETQYF.

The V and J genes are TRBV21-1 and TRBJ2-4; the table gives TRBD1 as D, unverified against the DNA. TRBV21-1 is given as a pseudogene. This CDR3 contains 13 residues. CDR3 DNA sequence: TGTGCCGATGGGGGACAGGGGAAAAACATTCAGTACTTC. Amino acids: CADGGQGKNIQYF.

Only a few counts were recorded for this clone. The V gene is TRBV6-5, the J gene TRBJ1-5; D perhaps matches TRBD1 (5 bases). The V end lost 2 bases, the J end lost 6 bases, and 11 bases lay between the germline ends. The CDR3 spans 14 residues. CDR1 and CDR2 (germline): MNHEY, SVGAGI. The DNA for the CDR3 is TGTGCCAGCAGTTACGGGCCGGGGGGTCAGCCCCAGCATTTT. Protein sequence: CASSYGPGGQPQHF.

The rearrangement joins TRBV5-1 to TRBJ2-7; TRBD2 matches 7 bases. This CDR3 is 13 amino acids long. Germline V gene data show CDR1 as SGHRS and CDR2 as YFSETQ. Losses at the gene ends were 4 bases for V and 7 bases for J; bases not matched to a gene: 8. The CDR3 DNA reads TGCGCCAGCAGCCCCTGGGAGGGGTGGGAGCAGTACTTC. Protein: CASSPWEGWEQYF.

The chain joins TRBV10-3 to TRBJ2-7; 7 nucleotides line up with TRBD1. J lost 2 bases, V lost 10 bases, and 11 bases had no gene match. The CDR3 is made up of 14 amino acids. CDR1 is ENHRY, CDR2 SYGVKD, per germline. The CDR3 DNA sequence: TGTGCCACCGCCGATGACAGGGCTACCTACGAGCAGTACTTC. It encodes CATADDRATYEQYF.

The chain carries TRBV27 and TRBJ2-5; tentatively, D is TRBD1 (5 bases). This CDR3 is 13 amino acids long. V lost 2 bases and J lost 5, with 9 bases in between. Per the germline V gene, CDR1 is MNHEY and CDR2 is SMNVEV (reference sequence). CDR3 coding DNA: TGTGCCAGCAGTTTAAGGGGCATGGAGACCCAGTACTTC. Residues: CASSLRGMETQYF.

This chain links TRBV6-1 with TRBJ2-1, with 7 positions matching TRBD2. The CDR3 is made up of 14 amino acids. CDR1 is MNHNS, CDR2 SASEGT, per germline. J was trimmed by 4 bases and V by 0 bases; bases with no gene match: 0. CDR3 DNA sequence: TGTGCCAGCAGTGAAGCGGGGGGGTACAATGAGCAGTTCTTC. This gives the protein CASSEAGGYNEQFF.

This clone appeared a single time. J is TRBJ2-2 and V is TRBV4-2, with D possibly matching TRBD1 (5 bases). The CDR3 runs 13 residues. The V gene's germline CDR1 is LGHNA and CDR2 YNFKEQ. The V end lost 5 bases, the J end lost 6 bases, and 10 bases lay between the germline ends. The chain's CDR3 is CASSNMGPGELFF. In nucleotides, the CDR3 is TGTGCCAGCAGCAATATGGGGCCCGGGGAGCTGTTTTTT.

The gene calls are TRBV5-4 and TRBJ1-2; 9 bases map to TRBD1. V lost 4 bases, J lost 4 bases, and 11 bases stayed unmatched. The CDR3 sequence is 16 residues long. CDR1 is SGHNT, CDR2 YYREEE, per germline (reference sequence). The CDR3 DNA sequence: TGTGCCAGCAGCCTGAAGTTGACAGGGGGTACCTATGGCTACACCTTC. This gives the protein CASSLKLTGGTYGYTF. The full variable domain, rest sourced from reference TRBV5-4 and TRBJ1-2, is ETGVTQSPTHLIKTRGQQVTLRCSSQSGHNTVSWYQQALGQGPQFIFQYYREEENGRGNFPPRFSGLQFPNYSSELNVNALELDDSALYLCASSLKLTGGTYGYTFGSGTRLTVV.

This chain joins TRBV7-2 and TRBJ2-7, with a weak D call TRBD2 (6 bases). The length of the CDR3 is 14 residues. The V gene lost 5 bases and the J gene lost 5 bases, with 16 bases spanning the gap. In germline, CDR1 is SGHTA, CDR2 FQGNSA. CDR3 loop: CASSRILAIDEQYF. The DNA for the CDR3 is TGTGCCAGCAGCCGCATCCTAGCGATCGACGAGCAGTACTTC.

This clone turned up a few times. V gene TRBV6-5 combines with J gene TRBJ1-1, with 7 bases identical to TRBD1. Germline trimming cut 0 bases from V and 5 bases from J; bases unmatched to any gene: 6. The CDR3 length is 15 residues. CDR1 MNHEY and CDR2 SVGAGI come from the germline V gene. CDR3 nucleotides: TGTGCCAGCAGTTACTCTGTCAGGGGGGATACTGAAGCTTTCTTT. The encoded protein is CASSYSVRGDTEAFF.

The CDR3 spells CASTQRFHSGNTIYF. Written as DNA, the CDR3 is TGTGCCAGCACCCAGAGGTTCCACTCTGGAAACACCATATATTTT. The V gene is TRBV6-5, the J gene TRBJ1-3; no firm D call. Deletions cut 7 bases from V and 0 bases from J, with 13 bases between. CDR1 is MNHEY and CDR2 is SVGAGI in the germline V gene. CDR3 length: 15 residues.

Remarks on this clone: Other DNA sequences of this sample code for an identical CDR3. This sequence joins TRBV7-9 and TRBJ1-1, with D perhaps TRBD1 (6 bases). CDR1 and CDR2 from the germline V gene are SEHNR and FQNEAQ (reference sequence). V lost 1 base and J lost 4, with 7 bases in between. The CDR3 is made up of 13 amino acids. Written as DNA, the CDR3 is TGTGCCAGCAGCTTAGAAGGGGGCACTGAAGCTTTCTTT. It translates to CASSLEGGTEAFF.